These 18 T cell receptor beta chains were all obtained from the same sample, sequenced in a study of blood T cell repertoires in COVID-19. TCRdb keeps only in-frame clones here, not all; method: immunoSEQ multiplex PCR. The profile shows about 170,000 clones, about 80% of them singletons. Sequencing was carried out using peripheral blood. The receptor set was obtained from a woman aged 80 or over with acute or convalescent COVID-19.

The rearrangement uses TRBV5-1 and TRBJ2-1; D gene unclear. V lost 1 base to trimming and J lost 7 bases, with 3 bases between them. The germline V gene has CDR1 SGHRS and CDR2 YFSETQ. The CDR3 loop spans 11 amino acids. Here the CDR3 DNA reads TGCGCCAGCAGCTTGCAAAATGAGCAGTTCTTC. Amino acid sequence: CASSLQNEQFF.

This clone was detected once. The chain is built from TRBV9 and TRBJ2-1; 9 bases line up with TRBD2. Unmatched junction bases numbered 9, after V lost 4 bases and J lost 10 bases. CDR1 and CDR2 from the germline V gene are SGDLS and YYNGEE. There are 14 residues in the CDR3. CDR3 protein: CASSLGGRASEQFF. The CDR3 DNA reads TGTGCCAGCAGCCTGGGCGGGAGGGCCAGCGAGCAGTTCTTC.

This chain joins TRBV6-1 and TRBJ1-2, with 8 nucleotides matching TRBD1. In germline, CDR1 is MNHNS, CDR2 SASEGT. The CDR3 spans 13 residues. V trimming: 4 bases; J trimming: 3 bases; junction bases outside the gene matches: 1. CDR3 loop: CASSADRDYGYTF. The CDR3 region has the DNA TGTGCCAGCAGTGCGGACAGGGACTATGGCTACACCTTC.

V and J are TRBV20-1 and TRBJ1-2; D unresolved. The V and J ends lost 3 bases and 8 bases respectively, with 10 bases between them. Per germline, CDR1 DFQATT and CDR2 SNEGSKA (reference sequence). CDR3 length: 11 amino acids. The chain's CDR3 is CSARHGWGYTF. DNA for the CDR3: TGCAGTGCTAGGCACGGGTGGGGCTACACCTTC.

This chain uses TRBV7-9 with TRBJ2-3; 12 bases line up with TRBD2. This CDR3 contains 18 residues. The ends lost 1 base at V and 1 base at J; junction bases unmatched: 6. CDR1 is SEHNR, CDR2 FQNEAQ, per germline (reference sequence). Here the CDR3 DNA reads TGTGCCAGCAGCTTAGAGTCTAGCGGGGGGGCCGGCACAGATACGCAGTATTTT. Its translation: CASSLESSGGAGTDTQYF.

V usage is TRBV7-9 and J usage is TRBJ2-7; D not certain. With 2 bases removed from V and 2 bases from J, the gap between germline ends came to 10 bases. The germline gives CDR1 SEHNR, CDR2 FQNEAQ (reference sequence). The length of the CDR3 is 14 residues. This chain's CDR3 is CASSLLEGPYEQYF. The DNA for the CDR3 is TGTGCCAGCAGCTTACTAGAAGGTCCCTACGAGCAGTACTTC. The full variable domain, its missing parts supplied by reference TRBV7-9 and TRBJ2-7, is DTGVSQNPRHKITKRGQNVTFRCDPISEHNRLYWYRQTLGQGPEFLTYFQNEAQLEKSRLLSDRFSAERPKGSFSTLEIQRTEQGDSAMYLCASSLLEGPYEQYFGPGTRLTVT.

The chain combines TRBV11-2 with TRBJ2-5; D uncertain. This CDR3 contains 11 residues. The germline V and J ends were trimmed by 5 bases and 7 bases, with 8 bases remaining between them. CDR1 SGHAT and CDR2 FQNNGV come from the germline V gene. CDR3 in DNA: TGTGCCAGCAGCGAAGAGGTGACCCAGTACTTC. Residues: CASSEEVTQYF.

The chain recombines TRBV19 with TRBJ1-2; TRBD1 is a possible D gene (5 bases). V lost 4 bases, J lost 6 bases, and 15 bases lay in between. CDR1 is LNHDA and CDR2 is SQIVND in the germline V gene (reference sequence). The CDR3 has 14 amino acids. The CDR3 nucleotides are TGTGCCAGTAGTACCCCCGCGGGGGGGAATGGCTACACCTTC. This sequence encodes CASSTPAGGNGYTF. Looking up the rest from reference TRBV19 and TRBJ1-2 gives the full variable domain: DGGITQSPKYLFRKEGQNVTLSCEQNLNHDAMYWYRQDPGQGLRLIYYSQIVNDFQKGDIAEGYSVSREKKESFPLTVTSAQKNPTAFYLCASSTPAGGNGYTFGSGTRLTVV.

V is TRBV5-6 and J is TRBJ2-2; perhaps TRBD1 as D (5 bases). The CDR3 totals 15 residues. Germline values: CDR1 SGHDT, CDR2 YYEEEE. The V and J ends lost 3 bases and 7 bases respectively, with 16 bases between them. CDR3 nucleotides: TGTGCCAGCAGCTCTCGATGGGGCCTAGGCGGGGAGCTGTTTTTT. Translated, it gives CASSSRWGLGGELFF.

The rearrangement uses TRBV27 and TRBJ2-2; no clear D gene. There are 12 residues in the CDR3. The V end was cut by 5 bases, the J end by 7 bases, with 8 bases between. The germline CDR1 and CDR2 sequences are MNHEY and SMNVEV (reference sequence). This CDR3 is CASSASGGELFF. In nucleotides, the CDR3 is TGTGCCAGCAGTGCCTCCGGCGGGGAGCTGTTTTTT.

Of note for this clone: Different DNA sequences within this sample yield the same CDR3. V is TRBV29-1 and J is TRBJ1-3; D perhaps matches TRBD1 (5 bases). The CDR3 has 13 residues. Trimming left V 3 bases short and J 1 base short, with 7 bases between. In germline, CDR1 is SQVTM, CDR2 ANQGSEA. For the CDR3, the DNA is TGCAGCGTTGACGGGGGGTCTGGAAACACCATATATTTT. It translates to CSVDGGSGNTIYF.

J is TRBJ2-7 and V is TRBV29-1; 11 nucleotides align to TRBD1. From germline, CDR1 is SQVTM and CDR2 ANQGSEA. The CDR3 totals 12 residues. The J segment lost 5 bases and the V segment lost 8 bases, leaving 5 bases of the junction unmatched. CDR3 nucleotides: TGCAGCACCGGACAGGGGGCGGACGAGCAGTACTTC. It codes for CSTGQGADEQYF.

The gene calls are TRBV5-1 and TRBJ1-2; 7 nucleotides agree with TRBD1. The CDR3 covers 14 residues. Trimming at V came to 0 bases and at J to 8 bases, leaving 7 bases not matched to a gene. CDR1 and CDR2 from the germline V gene are SGHRS and YFSETQ. CDR3 sequence: CASSLDRTGTGYTF. As DNA, the CDR3 is TGCGCCAGCAGCTTGGATCGGACAGGAACGGGCTACACCTTC.

This clone has a handful of counts. The V and J genes are TRBV19 and TRBJ1-2, with D possibly being TRBD1 (6 bases). This CDR3 is 13 amino acids long. Per the germline V gene, CDR1 is LNHDA and CDR2 is SQIVND (reference sequence). With 8 bases removed from V and 1 base from J, the gap between germline ends came to 11 bases. The CDR3 is CASVGQLNYGYTF. DNA of the CDR3: TGTGCCAGTGTCGGACAGCTTAACTATGGCTACACCTTC.

The gene calls are TRBV29-1 and TRBJ1-2; 10 bases align to TRBD1. Germline trimming cut 6 bases from V and 4 bases from J; bases unmatched to any gene: 5. Germline V gene sequence: CDR1 SQVTM, CDR2 ANQGSEA. The CDR3 is made up of 13 amino acids. DNA for the CDR3: TGCAGCGTAGGACAGGGGGAAGGCTATGGCTACACCTTC. Translation: CSVGQGEGYGYTF.

The genes are TRBV9 and TRBJ2-3, with TRBD1 as a possible D gene (6 bases). The V gene lost 0 bases and the J gene lost 2 bases, with 13 bases spanning the gap. The germline CDR1 and CDR2 sequences are SGDLS and YYNGEE. The CDR3 covers 16 residues. CDR3 amino acids: CASSVGSGDDTDTQYF. CDR3 DNA: TGTGCCAGCAGCGTAGGGTCAGGGGACGACACAGATACGCAGTATTTT.

The chain joins TRBV27 to TRBJ1-1; perhaps TRBD1 as D (5 bases). The CDR3 extends over 14 amino acids. V lost 0 bases to trimming and J lost 4 bases, with 9 bases between them. CDR1 is MNHEY, CDR2 SMNVEV, per germline (reference sequence). DNA of the CDR3: TGTGCCAGCAGTTTATCATCAGGGTTCACTGAAGCTTTCTTT. Translated, it gives CASSLSSGFTEAFF.

J is TRBJ1-5 and V is TRBV3-1 (or the pseudogene TRBV3-2); TRBD1 aligns across 8 bases. This CDR3 has 16 residues. V lost 0 bases and J lost 8; bases outside the gene matches: 9. From germline, CDR1 is LGHDT and CDR2 YNNKEL (reference sequence). The CDR3 nucleotides are TGTGCCAGCAGCCAAGACCGGACAGGGTTTGGGAAGCCCCAGCATTTT. Encoded protein: CASSQDRTGFGKPQHF.